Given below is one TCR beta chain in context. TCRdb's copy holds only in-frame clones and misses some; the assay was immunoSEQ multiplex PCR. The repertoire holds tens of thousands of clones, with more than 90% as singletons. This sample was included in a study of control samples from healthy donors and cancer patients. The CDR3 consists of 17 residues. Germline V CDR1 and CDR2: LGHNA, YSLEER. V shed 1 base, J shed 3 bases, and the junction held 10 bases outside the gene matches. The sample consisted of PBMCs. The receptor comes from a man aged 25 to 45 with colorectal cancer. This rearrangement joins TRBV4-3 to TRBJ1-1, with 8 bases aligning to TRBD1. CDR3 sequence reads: CASSQAPGGYIHTEAFF. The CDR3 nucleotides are TGCGCCAGCAGCCAAGCTCCAGGGGGCTATATCCACACTGAAGCTTTCTTT.